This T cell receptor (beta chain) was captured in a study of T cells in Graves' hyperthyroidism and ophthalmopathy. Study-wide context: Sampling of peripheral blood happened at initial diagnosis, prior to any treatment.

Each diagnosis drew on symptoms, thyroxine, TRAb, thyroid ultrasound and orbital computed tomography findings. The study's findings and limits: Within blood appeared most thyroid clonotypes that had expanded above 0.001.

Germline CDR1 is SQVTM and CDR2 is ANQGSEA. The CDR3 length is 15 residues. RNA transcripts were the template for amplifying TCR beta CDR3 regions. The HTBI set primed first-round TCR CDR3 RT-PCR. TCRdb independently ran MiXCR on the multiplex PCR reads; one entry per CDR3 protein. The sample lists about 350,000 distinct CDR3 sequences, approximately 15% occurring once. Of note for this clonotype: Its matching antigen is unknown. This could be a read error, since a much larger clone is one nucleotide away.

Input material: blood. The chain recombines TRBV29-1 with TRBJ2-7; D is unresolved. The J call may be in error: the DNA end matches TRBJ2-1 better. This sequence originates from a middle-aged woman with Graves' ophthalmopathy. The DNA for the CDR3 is TGCAGCGTTGAAGGTGGGCCAAGGGCTCCCTACGAGCAGTTCTTC. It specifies CSVEGGPRAPYEQFF.